This TCR beta chain was sequenced for a study of technical replicates of blood from a few donors. This clone was seen once. Libraries were prepared by immunoSEQ multiplex PCR; TCRdb keeps only in-frame clonotypes and omits some of them. Here the sample spans over 10,000 clones, 95% being singletons. The germline CDR1 and CDR2 sequences are SGHNT and YYREEE (reference sequence). The ends were cut back, 7 bases at V and 2 bases at J, with 15 bases in the middle. The CDR3 loop spans 14 amino acids. The TCR sequence derives from a human donor in good health. The chain links TRBV5-4 to TRBJ2-5, with D possibly matching TRBD2 (7 bases). The sample comprised PBMCs. The CDR3 sequence: CASELKGGQETQYF. As DNA, the CDR3 is TGTGCCAGCGAGCTTAAGGGGGGGCAAGAGACCCAGTACTTC.